The present TCR beta chain was sequenced within a study of cytomegalovirus exposure and HLA in healthy donors. Findings and caveats of the study: According to the study, 180 or so TCR beta chains were cytomegalovirus-associated.

PCR employed 60 Vbeta and 13 Jbeta primers. TCRdb's table, derived via immunoSEQ multiplex PCR, lists solely in-frame clones and lacks some. The table has around 100,000 clones, 74% seen once. As concerns this clone: The antigen remains unidentified.

Input material: PBMCs. The TCR originated in a man in his forties or fifties in good health and CMV-seropositive.

CDR3 sequence: CASSARLAGGPSGNEQFF. CDR3 bases: TGTGCCAGCAGCGCCCGACTAGCGGGGGGGCCGTCGGGGAATGAGCAGTTCTTC. V usage is TRBV9 and J usage is TRBJ2-1; TRBD2 matches 14 bases. The V and J ends lost 3 bases and 7 bases, in that order; junction bases with no gene match: 12. The CDR3 is 18 amino acids. Per the germline V gene, CDR1 is SGDLS and CDR2 is YYNGEE.